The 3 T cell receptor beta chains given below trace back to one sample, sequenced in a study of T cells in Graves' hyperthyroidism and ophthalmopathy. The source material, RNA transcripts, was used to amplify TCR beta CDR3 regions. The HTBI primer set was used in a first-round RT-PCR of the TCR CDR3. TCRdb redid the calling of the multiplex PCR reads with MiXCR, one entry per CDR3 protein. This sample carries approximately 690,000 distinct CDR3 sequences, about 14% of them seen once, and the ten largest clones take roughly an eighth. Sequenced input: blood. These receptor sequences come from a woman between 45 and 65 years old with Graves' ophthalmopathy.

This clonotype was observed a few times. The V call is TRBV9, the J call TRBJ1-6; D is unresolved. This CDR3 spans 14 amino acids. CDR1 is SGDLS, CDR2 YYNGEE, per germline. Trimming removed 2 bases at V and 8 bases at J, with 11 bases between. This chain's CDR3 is CASSVDKTYSPLHF. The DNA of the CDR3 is TGTGCCAGCAGCGTTGACAAGACCTATTCACCCCTCCACTTT.

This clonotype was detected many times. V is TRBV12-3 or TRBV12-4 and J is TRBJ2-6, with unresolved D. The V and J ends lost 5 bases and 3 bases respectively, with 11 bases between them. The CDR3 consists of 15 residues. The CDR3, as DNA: TGTGCCAGCAGTCCCGGGTCGGGTGGGGCCAACGTCCTGACTTTC. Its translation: CASSPGSGGANVLTF.

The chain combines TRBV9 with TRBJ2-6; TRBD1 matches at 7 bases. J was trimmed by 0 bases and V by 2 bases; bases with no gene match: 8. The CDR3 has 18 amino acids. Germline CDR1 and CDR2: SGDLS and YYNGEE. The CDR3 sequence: CASSVWTGGSSGANVLTF. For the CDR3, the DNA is TGTGCCAGCAGCGTTTGGACAGGAGGAAGCTCTGGGGCCAACGTCCTGACTTTC.